The next 27 T cell receptor beta chains were all read from a single sample in a study of blood T cell repertoires in COVID-19. Some clones are missing from TCRdb's copy, which holds only in-frame ones; the method was immunoSEQ multiplex PCR. This table has about 140,000 clones, around nine tenths appearing once. Sequencing was carried out using peripheral blood. These receptors all stem from a woman in her 40s with acute or convalescent COVID-19.

The chain has TRBV5-4 and TRBJ1-2; 7 bases match TRBD1. The germline CDR1 and CDR2 sequences are SGHNT and YYREEE (reference sequence). This CDR3 comprises 13 residues. Losses at the gene ends were 9 bases for V and 1 base for J; bases not matched to a gene: 6. The chain's CDR3 is CATRDSFNYGYTF. The CDR3 coding sequence is TGTGCCACCCGGGACAGCTTTAACTATGGCTACACCTTC.

The chain joins TRBV10-3 to TRBJ1-1; 7 bases match TRBD1. This CDR3 has 16 residues. Germline CDR1 and CDR2: ENHRY and SYGVKD. Germline trimming cut 0 bases from V and 7 bases from J; bases unmatched to any gene: 11. The CDR3 spells CAISESRTGSSNEAFF. Here the CDR3 DNA reads TGTGCCATCAGTGAGTCCCGGACAGGATCCTCCAATGAAGCTTTCTTT.

The chain carries TRBV3-1 (or the pseudogene TRBV3-2) and TRBJ1-2; D ambiguous. CDR1 is LGHDT and CDR2 is YNNKEL in the germline V gene (reference sequence). V lost 2 bases, J lost 5 bases, and 12 bases lay in between. The CDR3 is 14 amino acids. This chain's CDR3 is CASSQRGADYGYTF. As DNA, the CDR3 is TGTGCCAGCAGCCAAAGAGGAGCTGATTATGGCTACACCTTC.

This clone was detected a few times. V is TRBV9 and J is TRBJ1-1; D uncertain. This CDR3 comprises 14 residues. V dropped 0 bases and J dropped 1 base, with 7 bases sitting between them. From germline, CDR1 is SGDLS and CDR2 YYNGEE. The CDR3 sequence: CASSVAIENTEAFF. The CDR3 DNA reads as TGTGCCAGCAGCGTAGCCATAGAGAACACTGAAGCTTTCTTT.

The chain combines TRBV5-5 with TRBJ2-3; perhaps TRBD2 as D (6 bases). The germline CDR1 and CDR2 sequences are SGHKS and YYEKEE (reference sequence). The CDR3 runs to 18 residues. The V end was cut by 1 base, the J end by 1 base, with 19 bases between. The DNA for the CDR3 is TGTGCCAGCAGCTTGCGATCCGAGCCGGGACTTGGCACAGATACGCAGTATTTT. It yields the protein CASSLRSEPGLGTDTQYF.

The chain carries TRBV5-4 and TRBJ2-2; 9 nucleotides align to TRBD2. V was clipped by 3 bases and J by 3 bases; unmatched bases: 6. The germline V gene has CDR1 SGHNT and CDR2 YYREEE (reference sequence). The CDR3 extends over 16 amino acids. Here the CDR3 reads CASSSVAGGYTGELFF. In nucleotides, the CDR3 is TGTGCCAGCAGCTCGGTGGCGGGGGGGTACACCGGGGAGCTGTTTTTT.

V gene TRBV9 combines with J gene TRBJ2-1, with D perhaps TRBD2 (6 bases). Germline CDR1 is SGDLS and CDR2 is YYNGEE. The CDR3 spans 14 residues. V dropped 3 bases and J dropped 5 bases, with 12 bases sitting between them. CDR3 protein: CASSEVAGNNEQFF. CDR3 DNA sequence: TGTGCCAGCAGCGAGGTCGCGGGGAACAATGAGCAGTTCTTC. Filled out from reference TRBV9 and TRBJ2-1, the complete variable domain reads DSGVTQTPKHLITATGQRVTLRCSPRSGDLSVYWYQQSLDQGLQFLIQYYNGEERAKGNILERFSAQQFPDLHSELNLSSLELGDSALYFCASSEVAGNNEQFFGPGTRLTVL.

CDR3 sequence: CATKQGGIYNSPLHF. DNA for the CDR3: TGTGCCACCAAACAGGGTGGCATATATAATTCACCCCTCCACTTT. This rearrangement joins TRBV6-5 to TRBJ1-6, with TRBD1 as a possible D gene (6 bases). The CDR3 covers 15 residues. CDR1 and CDR2 (germline): MNHEY, SVGAGI. The germline V and J ends were trimmed by 10 bases and 4 bases, with 17 bases remaining between them.

This clone was picked up a small number of times. This chain uses TRBV27 with TRBJ1-1; 8 bases align to TRBD1. Germline V lookup: CDR1 MNHEY, CDR2 SMNVEV (reference sequence). This CDR3 has 12 amino acids. The trim removed 10 bases at V and 5 bases at J, leaving 6 bases unmatched. DNA of the CDR3: TGTGCCACTGGACAGGGATTGACTGAAGCTTTCTTT. Its protein product is CATGQGLTEAFF.

This clone was counted between two and nine times. The chain joins TRBV6-5 to TRBJ2-2; tentative D call: TRBD1 (5 bases). The CDR3 runs 14 residues. V was pared by 7 bases and J by 3 bases, with 12 bases between. Germline-derived CDR1 and CDR2 are MNHEY and SVGAGI. For the CDR3, the DNA is TGTGCCAGCACCGGGCCCAGGGACACCGGGGAGCTGTTTTTT. Translating gives CASTGPRDTGELFF.

The chain has TRBV12-3 or TRBV12-4 and TRBJ1-5, with 7 nucleotides matching TRBD1. V lost 3 bases, J lost 4 bases, and 0 bases stayed unmatched. This CDR3 contains 13 residues. CDR3 sequence reads: CASSLGQNQPQHF. For the CDR3, the DNA is TGTGCCAGCAGTTTGGGACAGAATCAGCCCCAGCATTTT.

The DNA for the CDR3 is TGTGCCAGCTCTATTGGGGGGGATGAAGCTTTCTTT. Its protein is CASSIGGDEAFF. The chain couples TRBV18 to TRBJ1-1; possible D gene TRBD1, 5 bases. The CDR3 runs 12 residues. Germline values: CDR1 KGHSH, CDR2 LQKENI. The V and J ends lost 6 bases and 7 bases respectively, with 12 bases between them.

This chain links TRBV5-1 with TRBJ1-2; weak D call: TRBD1 (5 bases). The germline gives CDR1 SGHRS, CDR2 YFSETQ. The CDR3 has 13 residues. V shed 4 bases and J shed 4 bases, with 11 bases lying between them. This chain's CDR3 is CASSPGQGYGYTF. The CDR3 coding sequence is TGCGCCAGCAGCCCAGGGCAGGGCTATGGCTACACCTTC. The full variable domain, with the rest looked up from reference TRBV5-1 and TRBJ1-2, is KAGVTQTPRYLIKTRGQQVTLSCSPISGHRSVSWYQQTPGQGLQFLFEYFSETQRNKGNFPGRFSGRQFSNSRSEMNVSTLELGDSALYLCASSPGQGYGYTFGSGTRLTVV.

J is TRBJ2-2 and V is TRBV10-3; maybe TRBD1 (5 bases). With 6 bases removed from V and 4 bases from J, the gap between germline ends came to 12 bases. The CDR3 is 14 residues long. Looked up from germline, CDR1 is ENHRY and CDR2 is SYGVKD. Here the CDR3 DNA reads TGTGCCATCAGGGACCAGGGAATCACCGGGGAGCTGTTTTTT. This translates into CAIRDQGITGELFF.

V usage is TRBV5-1 and J usage is TRBJ2-1, with TRBD1 identical over 9 bases. Germline loops: CDR1 SGHRS, CDR2 YFSETQ. Germline trimming cut 4 bases from V and 5 bases from J; bases unmatched to any gene: 4. The CDR3 consists of 14 residues. The CDR3 DNA follows: TGCGCCAGCAGCCGGGACAGGGCGAACAATGAGCAGTTCTTC. The encoded protein is CASSRDRANNEQFF.

The chain joins TRBV5-1 to TRBJ2-5; 7 bases map to TRBD1. After removal of 6 bases from V and 2 bases from J, the junction contained 7 bases not matched to a gene. Looked up from germline, CDR1 is SGHRS and CDR2 is YFSETQ. This CDR3 has 14 amino acids. The CDR3 nucleotides are TGCGCCAGCACCAACCCGGGACAGCAAGAGACCCAGTACTTC. This translates into CASTNPGQQETQYF.

The chain uses TRBV27 and TRBJ2-7; the match to TRBD1 covers 7 bases. V gave up 4 bases and J gave up 2 bases; unmatched junction bases: 5. This CDR3 has 14 amino acids. From germline, CDR1 is MNHEY and CDR2 SMNVEV (reference sequence). The CDR3 coding sequence is TGTGCCAGCAGTTCCTGGGACAGCCCCTACGAGCAGTACTTC. It translates to CASSSWDSPYEQYF.

This sequence joins TRBV6-7 and TRBJ2-1, with 9 nucleotides matching TRBD2. TRBV6-7 is treated as an ORF (open reading frame) with a function not yet certain. Trimming removed 2 bases from V and 3 bases from J; junction bases left unmatched: 8. The CDR3 runs to 17 residues. The CDR3 reads CASSYSQLAGLYNEQFF. The CDR3 DNA reads TGTGCCAGCAGTTACAGCCAACTAGCGGGCCTCTACAATGAGCAGTTCTTC.

The sample holds a few counts of this clone. The chain carries TRBV28 and TRBJ1-4; perhaps TRBD1 as D (6 bases). CDR1 is MDHEN, CDR2 SYDVKM, per germline. The CDR3 has 14 residues. V was pared by 7 bases and J by 6 bases, with 15 bases between. CDR3 coding DNA: TGTGCCAGCACCCCGGACCAGGGGTATGAAAAACTGTTTTTT. This encodes CASTPDQGYEKLFF. The full variable domain, completed using reference TRBV28 and TRBJ1-4, is DVKVTQSSRYLVKRTGEKVFLECVQDMDHENMFWYRQDPGLGLRLIYFSYDVKMKEKGDIPEGYSVSREKKERFSLILESASTNQTSMYLCASTPDQGYEKLFFGSGTQLSVL.

V is TRBV30 and J is TRBJ2-3, with 8 bases identical to TRBD2. Germline CDR1 reads GTSNPN; CDR2 reads SVGIG (reference sequence). The CDR3 is 15 amino acids. Trimming cost V 1 base and J 4 bases; bases outside gene matches: 7. The CDR3 here is CAWSGSGGVADTQYF. The CDR3 nucleotides read TGTGCCTGGAGTGGATCCGGGGGGGTTGCAGATACGCAGTATTTT. The whole variable domain, filled in from reference TRBV30 and TRBJ2-3, reads SQTIHQWPATLVQPVGSPLSLECTVEGTSNPNLYWYRQAAGRGLQLLFYSVGIGQISSEVPQNLSASRPQDRQFILSSKKLLLSDSGFYLCAWSGSGGVADTQYFGPGTRLTVL.

This chain links TRBV2 with TRBJ2-2, with 9 positions matching TRBD1. The CDR3 contains 14 residues. The J segment lost 4 bases and the V segment lost 9 bases, leaving 6 bases of the junction unmatched. Germline CDR1 reads SNHLY; CDR2 reads FYNNEI. The CDR3 coding sequence is TGTGCCAGTGGGACAGGGTCGGGCACCGGGGAGCTGTTTTTT. Translated: CASGTGSGTGELFF.

CDR3 coding DNA: TGTGCCAGCAGTTCCGGGACAGGGTTAGCAGATACGCAGTATTTT. This sequence encodes CASSSGTGLADTQYF. This sequence joins TRBV6-5 and TRBJ2-3; 9 bases map to TRBD1. V was clipped by 4 bases and J by 4 bases; unmatched bases: 6. The CDR3 loop spans 15 amino acids. The V gene's germline CDR1 is MNHEY and CDR2 SVGAGI.

The gene calls are TRBV12-5 and TRBJ2-2; weak D call: TRBD2 (7 bases). The length of the CDR3 is 15 residues. The ends were cut back, 6 bases at V and 5 bases at J, with 16 bases in the middle. The germline gives CDR1 LGHNT, CDR2 FRNRAP. CDR3 nucleotides: TGTGCTAGTGGCGTCGGGGGGCGGCCTACCGGGGAGCTGTTTTTT. Translated: CASGVGGRPTGELFF.

This clone was seen a single time. J is TRBJ2-3 and V is TRBV21-1; the tabulated D call, TRBD2, remains unverified against the DNA. TRBV21-1 is an annotated pseudogene. The CDR3 consists of 17 residues. CDR3 sequence reads: CASTGTSGSPGTDTQYF. The CDR3 DNA is TGTGCCAGCACCGGGACTAGCGGGAGCCCGGGCACAGATACGCAGTATTTT.

V and J are TRBV7-2 and TRBJ1-2; D ambiguous. This CDR3 spans 15 amino acids. The V end was cut by 7 bases, the J end by 4 bases, with 19 bases between. CDR1 is SGHTA, CDR2 FQGNSA, per germline. The CDR3 loop is CASILSSGLGYGYTF. In DNA form, the CDR3 reads TGTGCCAGCATCCTTAGCAGTGGGTTGGGCTATGGCTACACCTTC.

The rearrangement uses TRBV18 and TRBJ2-2; D uncertain. Between the trimmed V and J ends, which lost 3 bases and 1 base, there was a span of 9 bases. The CDR3 contains 15 residues. Germline V CDR1 and CDR2: KGHSH, LQKENI. The CDR3 coding sequence is TGTGCCAGCTCACCCGTTCTACTGAACACCGGGGAGCTGTTTTTT. Protein: CASSPVLLNTGELFF.

This chain connects TRBV29-1 to TRBJ2-7, with D tentatively TRBD1 (6 bases). V was shortened by 1 base and J by 2 bases, with 6 bases between the two germline ends. Germline V gene sequence: CDR1 SQVTM, CDR2 ANQGSEA. The CDR3 is made up of 12 amino acids. The CDR3 reads CSVEAGAYEQYF. CDR3 sequence (DNA): TGCAGCGTTGAAGCAGGGGCCTACGAGCAGTACTTC.